Listed below are T cell receptor beta chains from one sample, sequenced in a study of CD8 T cells in Susac syndrome. TCRdb ran MiXCR on the immunoSEQ multiplex PCR reads and lists one entry per CDR3 protein. The sample consists of 150,000 to 200,000 distinct CDR3 sequences, approximately 94% of them appearing once. Sequenced input: CD4+ T cells from PBMCs. The receptors here all came from a human donor with multiple sclerosis. The conserved cysteine and the conserved F or W are not part of the CDR3 here.

v_gene	j_gene	CDR3aa
TRBV27	TRBJ2-7	ASSLGGSIHEQY
TRBV20-1	TRBJ1-4	SARDQNNEKLF
TRBV29-1	TRBJ2-1	SSQTPGAGKFNEQF
TRBV20-1	TRBJ2-7	SARSPGISSYEQY
TRBV6-5	TRBJ2-4	ASSYSGLAGDMAKNIQY
TRBV5-1	TRBJ2-7	ASSLGTNRGGAYEQY
TRBV24-1	TRBJ2-3	ATSDPGRDSSTDTQY
TRBV3-1	TRBJ2-7	ASSYSGTSTYEQY
TRBV3-1	TRBJ2-7	ASTPWGQDYEQY
TRBV7-6	TRBJ2-7	ASQLGSDTYEQY
TRBV20-1	TRBJ1-1	SASQNTEAF
TRBV19	TRBJ1-1	ASTLGRVRRTEAF
TRBV5-4	TRBJ1-2	ASSLLQGYGYT
TRBV20-1	TRBJ2-7	SANWDSSLLRGYEQY
TRBV9	TRBJ2-1	ASSVQGFSYNEQF
TRBV3-1	TRBJ1-1	ASSQHKGGTEAF
TRBV5-1	TRBJ1-1	ASSRDGGGLGAF
TRBV5-1	TRBJ2-3	ASTSLTDTQY
TRBV28	TRBJ1-2	ASSSASTGRDGYT
TRBV2	TRBJ2-1	ASSRTQAGYNEQF
TRBV14	TRBJ2-3	ASSRRTGAYGTQY
TRBV6-2/TRBV6-3	TRBJ1-5	ASTTGRQPQH
TRBV10-3	TRBJ2-3	AISEGRLAEGDTQY
TRBV28	TRBJ1-2	ASRPPGQGFGYT
TRBV6-5	TRBJ1-5	ASSYSYYQPQH
TRBV4-2	TRBJ2-3	ASSQESRGSITDTQY
TRBV28	TRBJ2-7	ASSPPGPMRYEQY
TRBV27	TRBJ1-2	ASSLSRADGYT
TRBV5-4	TRBJ1-5	ASSLGGDSNQPQH
TRBV2	TRBJ2-5	ATGFAGGPVETQY
TRBV7-2	TRBJ1-4	ASSLNFRATNEKLF
TRBV10-3	TRBJ2-7	AITYGQGYEQY